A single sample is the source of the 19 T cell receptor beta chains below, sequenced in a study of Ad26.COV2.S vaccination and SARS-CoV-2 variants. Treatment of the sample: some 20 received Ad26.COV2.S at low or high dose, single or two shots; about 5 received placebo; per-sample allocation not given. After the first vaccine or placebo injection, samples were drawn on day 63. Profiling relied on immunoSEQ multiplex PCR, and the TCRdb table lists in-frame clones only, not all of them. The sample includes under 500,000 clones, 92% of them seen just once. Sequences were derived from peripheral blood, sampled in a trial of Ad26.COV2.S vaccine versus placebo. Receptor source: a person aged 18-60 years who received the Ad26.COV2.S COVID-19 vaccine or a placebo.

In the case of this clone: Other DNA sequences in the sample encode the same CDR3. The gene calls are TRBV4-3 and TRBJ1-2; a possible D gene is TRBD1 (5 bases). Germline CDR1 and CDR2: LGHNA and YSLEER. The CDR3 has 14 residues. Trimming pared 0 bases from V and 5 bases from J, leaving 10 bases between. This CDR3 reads CASSQETGFYGYTF. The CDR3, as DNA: TGCGCCAGCAGCCAAGAAACAGGTTTTTATGGCTACACCTTC.

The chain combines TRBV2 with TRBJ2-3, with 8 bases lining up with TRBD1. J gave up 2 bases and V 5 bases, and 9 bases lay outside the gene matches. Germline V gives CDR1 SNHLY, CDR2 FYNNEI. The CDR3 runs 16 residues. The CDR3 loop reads CASSFGTGALTDTQYF. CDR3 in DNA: TGTGCCAGCAGTTTCGGGACAGGTGCCCTCACAGATACGCAGTATTTT.

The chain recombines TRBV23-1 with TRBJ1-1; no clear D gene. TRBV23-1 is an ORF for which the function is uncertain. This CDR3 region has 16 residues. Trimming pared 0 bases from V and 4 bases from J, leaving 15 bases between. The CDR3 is CASSQSSRSGSTEAFF. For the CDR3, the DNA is TGCGCCAGCAGTCAATCGTCCAGGTCCGGGAGCACTGAAGCTTTCTTT.

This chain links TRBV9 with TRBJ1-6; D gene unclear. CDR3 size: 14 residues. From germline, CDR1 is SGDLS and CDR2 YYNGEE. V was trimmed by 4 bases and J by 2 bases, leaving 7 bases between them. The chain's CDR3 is CASSPQTYNSPLHF. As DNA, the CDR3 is TGTGCCAGCAGCCCCCAGACCTATAATTCACCCCTCCACTTT.

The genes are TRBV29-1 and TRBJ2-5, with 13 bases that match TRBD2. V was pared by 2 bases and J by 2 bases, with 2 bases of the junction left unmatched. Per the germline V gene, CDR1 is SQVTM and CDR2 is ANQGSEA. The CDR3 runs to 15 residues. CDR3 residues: CSVERTSGRQETQYF. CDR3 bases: TGCAGCGTTGAACGGACTAGCGGGAGACAAGAGACCCAGTACTTC.

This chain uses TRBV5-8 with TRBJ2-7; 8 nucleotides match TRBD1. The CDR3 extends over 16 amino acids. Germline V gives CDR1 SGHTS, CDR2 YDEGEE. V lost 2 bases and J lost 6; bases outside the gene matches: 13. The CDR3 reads CASSLNDRGDLSEQYF. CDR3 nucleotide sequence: TGTGCCAGCAGCTTAAACGACAGGGGTGATTTGAGCGAGCAGTACTTC.

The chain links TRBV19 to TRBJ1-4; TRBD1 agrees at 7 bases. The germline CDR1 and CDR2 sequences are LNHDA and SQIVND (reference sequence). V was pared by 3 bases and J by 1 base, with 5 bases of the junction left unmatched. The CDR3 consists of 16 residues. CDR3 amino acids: CASSIYQGETNEKLFF. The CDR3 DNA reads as TGTGCCAGTAGTATCTACCAGGGGGAAACTAATGAAAAACTGTTTTTT.

The CDR3 sequence is CASRQGASYEQYF. CDR3 bases: TGTGCCAGCAGACAGGGGGCCTCCTACGAGCAGTACTTC. V usage is TRBV3-1 (or the pseudogene TRBV3-2) and J usage is TRBJ2-7, with 9 bases matching TRBD1. The CDR3 extends over 13 amino acids. Germline V gene lookup returns CDR1 LGHDT and CDR2 YNNKEL (reference sequence). V was clipped by 6 bases and J by 0 bases; unmatched bases: 0.

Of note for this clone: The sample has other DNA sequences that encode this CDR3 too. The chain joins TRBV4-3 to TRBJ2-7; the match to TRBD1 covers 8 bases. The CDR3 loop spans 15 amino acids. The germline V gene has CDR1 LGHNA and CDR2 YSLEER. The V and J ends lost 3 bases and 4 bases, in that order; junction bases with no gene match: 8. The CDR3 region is CASSHSGTGEYEQYF. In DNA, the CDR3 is TGCGCCAGCAGCCACTCCGGGACAGGAGAATACGAGCAGTACTTC.

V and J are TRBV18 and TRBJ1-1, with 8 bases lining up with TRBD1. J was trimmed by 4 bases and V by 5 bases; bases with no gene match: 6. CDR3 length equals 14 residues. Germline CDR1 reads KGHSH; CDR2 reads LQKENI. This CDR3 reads CASSIGQGATEAFF. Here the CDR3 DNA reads TGTGCCAGCTCAATTGGACAGGGCGCCACTGAAGCTTTCTTT. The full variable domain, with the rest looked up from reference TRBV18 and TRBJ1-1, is NAGVMQNPRHLVRRRGQEARLRCSPMKGHSHVYWYRQLPEEGLKFMVYLQKENIIDESGMPKERFSAEFPKEGPSILRIQQVVRGDSAAYFCASSIGQGATEAFFGQGTRLTVV.

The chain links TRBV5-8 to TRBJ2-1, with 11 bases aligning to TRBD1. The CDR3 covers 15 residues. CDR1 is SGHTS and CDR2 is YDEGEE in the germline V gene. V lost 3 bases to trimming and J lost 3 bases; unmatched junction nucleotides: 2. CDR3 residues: CASSSGTGGYNEQFF. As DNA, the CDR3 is TGTGCCAGCAGCTCGGGGACAGGGGGCTACAATGAGCAGTTCTTC.

The CDR3 region has the DNA TGCGCCAGCAGCCAAGATAGTACAGAGTTAAACACCATATATTTT. It translates to CASSQDSTELNTIYF. The genes are TRBV4-3 and TRBJ1-3, with D unclear. Trimming removed 0 bases from V and 6 bases from J, with 12 bases in between. The germline CDR1 and CDR2 sequences are LGHNA and YSLEER. CDR3 length equals 15 residues.

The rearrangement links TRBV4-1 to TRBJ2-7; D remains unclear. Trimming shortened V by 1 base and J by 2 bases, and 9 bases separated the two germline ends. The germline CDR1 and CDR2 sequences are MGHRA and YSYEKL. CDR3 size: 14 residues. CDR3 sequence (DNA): TGCGCCAGCAGCCAAGTGTGGCAGACCTACGAGCAGTACTTC. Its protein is CASSQVWQTYEQYF.

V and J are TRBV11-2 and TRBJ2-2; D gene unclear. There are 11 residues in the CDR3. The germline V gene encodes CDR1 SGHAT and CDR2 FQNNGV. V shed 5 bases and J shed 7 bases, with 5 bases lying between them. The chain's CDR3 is CASSRHGELFF. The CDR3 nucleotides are TGTGCCAGCAGCCGTCACGGGGAGCTGTTTTTT.

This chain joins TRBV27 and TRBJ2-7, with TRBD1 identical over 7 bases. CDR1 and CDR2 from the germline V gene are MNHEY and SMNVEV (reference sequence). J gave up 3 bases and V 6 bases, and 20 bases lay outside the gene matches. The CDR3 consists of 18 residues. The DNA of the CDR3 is TGTGCCAGCAGCGCAAAGGGACAGATACTATCAAACCTCTACGAGCAGTACTTC. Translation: CASSAKGQILSNLYEQYF.

The CDR3 spells CASSGTARYEQYF. The CDR3 nucleotides are TGTGCCAGTAGCGGGACAGCACGCTACGAGCAGTACTTC. This chain joins TRBV5-6 and TRBJ2-7; possible D gene TRBD2, 8 bases. The CDR3 is 13 residues long. CDR1 SGHDT and CDR2 YYEEEE come from the germline V gene. Trimming took off 8 bases at V and 3 bases at J, with 15 bases between the two ends. The variable domain in full, completed from reference TRBV5-6 and TRBJ2-7, reads DAGVTQSPTHLIKTRGQQVTLRCSPKSGHDTVSWYQQALGQGPQFIFQYYEEEERQRGNFPDRFSGHQFPNYSSELNVNALLLGDSALYLCASSGTARYEQYFGPGTRLTVT.

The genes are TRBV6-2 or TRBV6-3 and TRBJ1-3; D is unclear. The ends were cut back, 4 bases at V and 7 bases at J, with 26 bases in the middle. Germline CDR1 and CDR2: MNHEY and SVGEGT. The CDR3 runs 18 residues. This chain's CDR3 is CASSSTFQWNLTWNTIYF. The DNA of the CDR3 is TGTGCCAGCAGTTCAACTTTTCAGTGGAACCTCACGTGGAACACCATATATTTT.

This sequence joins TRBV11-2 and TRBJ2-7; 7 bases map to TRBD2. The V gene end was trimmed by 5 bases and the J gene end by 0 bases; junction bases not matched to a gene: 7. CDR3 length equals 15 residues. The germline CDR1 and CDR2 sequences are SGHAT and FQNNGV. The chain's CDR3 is CASSPSGDYSYEQYF. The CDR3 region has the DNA TGTGCCAGCAGCCCAAGTGGGGACTACTCCTACGAGCAGTACTTC.

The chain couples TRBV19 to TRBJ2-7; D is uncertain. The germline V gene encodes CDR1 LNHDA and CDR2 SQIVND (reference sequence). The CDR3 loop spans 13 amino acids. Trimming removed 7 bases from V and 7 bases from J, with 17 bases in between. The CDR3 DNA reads TGTGCCAGTACCCTTAATGCTGGTGGGGAGCAGTACTTC. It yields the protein CASTLNAGGEQYF.